One and the same sample provided the 5 T cell receptor beta chains below, sequenced in a study of shared clonotypes between healthy human individuals (dated by TCRdb to about 2020). Library method: the immunoSEQ multiplex PCR assay. Imported from immuneACCESS, the table was reduced by TCRdb to in-frame sequences with V and J called. These copies leave out some clones; in studies compared against another copy, an unresolved V gene accounts for under half, and the cause of the remainder is not known. The sample data list under 1,100,000 clones, and 78% of these were observed just once. The ten largest clones represent roughly 0.61% of the sample. The source material was memory CD4+ T cells from PBMCs. The sample's cell subset or site label is to be understood as: CD45RA-negative fraction. The receptors derive from a man younger than 30 in good health. Some clones in this sample may be carry-over from other donors' samples.

This rearrangement joins TRBV30 to TRBJ1-4; D gene uncertain. From germline, CDR1 is GTSNPN and CDR2 SVGIG (reference sequence). The CDR3 has 11 amino acids. Trimming removed 3 bases at V and 7 bases at J, with 6 bases between. CDR3 amino acids: CAWRAVEKLFF. The CDR3 nucleotides are TGTGCCTGGAGGGCAGTTGAAAAACTGTTTTTT.

This clone was counted once. The V and J genes are TRBV29-1 and TRBJ1-1; D gene uncertain. The CDR3 is 13 residues long. Germline assignment: CDR1 SQVTM and CDR2 ANQGSEA. Trimming shortened V by 4 bases and J by 0 bases, and 9 bases separated the two germline ends. This CDR3 reads CSVGGDMNTEAFF. The CDR3 DNA sequence: TGCAGCGTTGGGGGAGATATGAACACTGAAGCTTTCTTT.

This chain connects TRBV7-9 to TRBJ2-1, with 9 bases identical to TRBD2. The trim removed 5 bases at V and 4 bases at J, leaving 12 bases unmatched. The germline CDR1 and CDR2 sequences are SEHNR and FQNEAQ (reference sequence). The CDR3 runs to 17 residues. CDR3 protein: CASSLAAASGAYNEQFF. The DNA for the CDR3 is TGTGCCAGCAGCCTCGCCGCGGCTAGCGGGGCTTACAATGAGCAGTTCTTC.

The DNA for the CDR3 is TGTGCCGGATCCGCGGTGGGACAAGAGACCCAGTACTTC. It encodes CAGSAVGQETQYF. This chain uses TRBV2 with TRBJ2-5; D is undetermined. Trimming took off 11 bases at V and 2 bases at J, with 15 bases between the two ends. CDR1 and CDR2 from the germline V gene are SNHLY and FYNNEI. The CDR3 totals 13 residues.

The V and J genes are TRBV7-3 and TRBJ2-5; 11 bases line up with TRBD2. Germline loops: CDR1 SGHTA, CDR2 FQGTGA. This CDR3 has 15 amino acids. V lost 3 bases, J lost 11 bases, and 11 bases stayed unmatched. CDR3 nucleotides: TGTGCCAGCAGCTTTACTAGCGGGAGCGTTGGAGCTCAGTACTTC. It yields the protein CASSFTSGSVGAQYF. The full variable domain, with the rest looked up from reference TRBV7-3 and TRBJ2-5, is GAGVSQTPSNKVTEKGKYVELRCDPISGHTALYWYRQSLGQGPEFLIYFQGTGAADDSGLPNDRFFAVRPEGSVSTLKIQRTERGDSAVYLCASSFTSGSVGAQYFGPGTRLLVL.